This T cell receptor beta chain originates from a study of blood T cell repertoires in COVID-19. On the study more broadly: Some COVID-19 samples were acute and others convalescent; all came from the United States, Italy and Spain.

CDR1 SEHNR and CDR2 FQNEAQ come from the germline V gene (reference sequence). V was shortened by 5 bases and J by 2 bases, with 19 bases between the two germline ends. The CDR3 length is 16 residues. Profiling relied on immunoSEQ multiplex PCR, and the TCRdb table lists in-frame clones only, not all of them. This table has about 120,000 clones, roughly 89% appearing once. The chain employs TRBV7-9 and TRBJ2-7; D perhaps matches TRBD2 (6 bases). Sequenced material: peripheral blood. The source is a man aged 40-50 years with acute or convalescent COVID-19. The CDR3 region is CASSPLRTGVAYEQYF. In DNA, the CDR3 is TGTGCCAGCAGCCCGCTCCGAACGGGAGTGGCCTACGAGCAGTACTTC.